The 5 T cell receptor beta chains presented below share a single source sample, sequenced in a study of blood T cell repertoires in COVID-19. Produced via immunoSEQ multiplex PCR; TCRdb's table is partial and in-frame only. The table lists roughly 230,000 clones, approximately 86% of them singletons. Sequencing was performed on peripheral blood. The receptors were sampled from a woman aged 55-69 years with active or convalescent COVID-19.

J is TRBJ1-2 and V is TRBV7-2; TRBD1 matches 9 bases. There are 16 residues in the CDR3. Germline V gene lookup returns CDR1 SGHTA and CDR2 FQGNSA. V trimming: 4 bases; J trimming: 3 bases; junction bases outside the gene matches: 9. CDR3 loop: CASSSTPRTGDYGYTF. The DNA for the CDR3 is TGTGCCAGCAGCTCAACACCCCGGACAGGGGACTATGGCTACACCTTC.

The chain is built from TRBV20-1 and TRBJ1-1; D call uncertain. Per the germline V gene, CDR1 is DFQATT and CDR2 is SNEGSKA (reference sequence). CDR3 size: 12 residues. V lost 3 bases and J 4 bases, leaving 9 bases between the germline ends. The CDR3: CSASWGATEAFF. CDR3 DNA sequence: TGCAGTGCTAGTTGGGGAGCCACTGAAGCTTTCTTT.

The V gene is TRBV5-1, the J gene TRBJ1-2, with TRBD1 matching 7 bases. The CDR3 extends over 14 amino acids. Germline V gene data show CDR1 as SGHRS and CDR2 as YFSETQ. The junction had 1 base not matched to a gene; V was cut back by 0 bases and J by 2 bases. CDR3 sequence: CASSLEGQNYGYTF. The DNA of the CDR3 is TGCGCCAGCAGCTTGGAGGGACAGAACTATGGCTACACCTTC.

The J gene is TRBJ2-2, the V gene TRBV28; 11 nucleotides match TRBD2. The V gene end was trimmed by 5 bases and the J gene end by 3 bases; junction bases not matched to a gene: 2. This CDR3 comprises 15 residues. CDR1 is MDHEN and CDR2 is SYDVKM in the germline V gene. The CDR3 DNA is TGTGCCAGCAGTCTAGCGGGAGGCTACACCGGGGAGCTGTTTTTT. It codes for CASSLAGGYTGELFF.

V usage is TRBV19 and J usage is TRBJ2-5; D is perhaps TRBD2 (6 bases). V lost 5 bases and J 3 bases, leaving 13 bases between the germline ends. The germline CDR1 and CDR2 sequences are LNHDA and SQIVND (reference sequence). The CDR3 contains 14 residues. CDR3: CASSGQGGEETQYF. In DNA form, the CDR3 reads TGTGCCAGTAGTGGGCAGGGAGGCGAAGAGACCCAGTACTTC.